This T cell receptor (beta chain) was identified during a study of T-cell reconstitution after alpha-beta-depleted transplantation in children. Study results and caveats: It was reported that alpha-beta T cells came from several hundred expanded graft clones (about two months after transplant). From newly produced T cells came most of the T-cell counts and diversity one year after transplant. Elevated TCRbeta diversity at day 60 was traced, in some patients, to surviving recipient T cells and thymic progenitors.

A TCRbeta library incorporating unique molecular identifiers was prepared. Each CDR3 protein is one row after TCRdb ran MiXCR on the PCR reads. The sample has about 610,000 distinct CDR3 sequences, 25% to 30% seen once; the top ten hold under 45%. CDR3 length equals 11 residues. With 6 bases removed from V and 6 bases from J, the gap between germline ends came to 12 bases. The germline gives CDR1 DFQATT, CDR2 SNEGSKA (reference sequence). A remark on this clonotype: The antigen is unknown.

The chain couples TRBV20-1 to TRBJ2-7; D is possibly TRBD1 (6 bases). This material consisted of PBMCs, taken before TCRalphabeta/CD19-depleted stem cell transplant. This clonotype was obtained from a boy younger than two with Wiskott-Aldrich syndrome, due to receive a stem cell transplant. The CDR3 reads CSARRGGEQYF. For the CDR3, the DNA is TGCAGTGCCCGCAGGGGCGGCGAGCAGTACTTC.